These T cell receptor beta chains were read from a single sample in a study of early T cells in non-severe SARS-CoV-2 infection. TCRdb reprocessed the 5' RACE reads with MiXCR, giving one entry per CDR3 protein. The table has about 70,000 distinct CDR3 sequences, roughly 14% seen once. The source material was whole blood, sampled at baseline. The receptors come from an adult who was a healthcare worker with PCR-confirmed SARS-CoV-2 infection or an uninfected control (not recorded which). Each CDR3 is given with its conserved first and last residue. A D gene is named only where the DNA matches it firmly.

TRBV9 . CASSVGAEGELFF
TRBV4-1 . CASSQDQQLYEQYF
TRBV5-1 TRBD1 CASSLDTDRGFF
TRBV7-2 . CASRTRQADNSPLHF
TRBV7-2 . CASSFSGTESYEQYF
TRBV28 TRBD1 CASSWVVQGDNEQFF
TRBV11-2 . CASSPSQGGPQYF
TRBV9 . CASSYNWGQAPLPNYGYTF
TRBV6-1 TRBD1 CASRLTGDTGELFF
TRBV10-3 . CAISDLEGSYNEQFF
TRBV3-1 TRBD2 CASSLQGARTSGRDHNEQFF
TRBV2 TRBD2 CASSLGTSGNSYEQYF
TRBV9 . CASSVVPGPSYGYTF
TRBV12-3/TRBV12-4 . CASSLGLPTYLYF
TRBV5-1 . CASSLTGMEYTEAFF
TRBV5-1 . CASSLVSAALGYEQYF
TRBV7-2 . CASSLDRHSENTIYF
TRBV4-1 . CASSQDPPNYEQYF
TRBV29-1 TRBD1 CSVTSGTGAMNTEAFF
TRBV12-3/TRBV12-4 TRBD1 CASKPTGQQNEKLFF
TRBV2 . CASSELNYGYTF
TRBV5-4 . CVSSSVLNTEAFF
TRBV7-6 . CASSPGQYNEQFF
TRBV5-1 . CASRSGQPTGELFF